The 20 T cell receptor beta chains below all came from one sample that was sequenced in a study of T cell changes during pregnancy in multiple sclerosis. Libraries were prepared by immunoSEQ multiplex PCR; TCRdb keeps only in-frame clonotypes and omits some of them. The table includes 65,000 to 90,000 clones, 85% to 95% detected once. The sequences come from CD4+ T cells from peripheral blood mononuclear cells, collected after pregnancy. Source of these receptors: a female donor with multiple sclerosis, enrolled in a pregnancy study.

The chain employs TRBV5-8 and TRBJ2-1; 9 bases are a match to TRBD2. The germline CDR1 and CDR2 sequences are SGHTS and YDEGEE. The V gene end was trimmed by 0 bases and the J gene end by 2 bases; junction bases not matched to a gene: 9. CDR3 length: 18 amino acids. The DNA for the CDR3 is TGTGCCAGCAGCTTGGGGCTAGCGGGGCTCAGAACCTACAATGAGCAGTTCTTC. It yields the protein CASSLGLAGLRTYNEQFF.

This clone came up a few times. The chain recombines TRBV6-6 with TRBJ1-1; the D gene is possibly TRBD1 (5 bases). V shed 6 bases and J shed 5 bases, with 19 bases lying between them. This CDR3 spans 15 amino acids. Germline assignment: CDR1 MNHNY and CDR2 SVGAGI (reference sequence). CDR3 residues: CASRAPHRYETEAFF. Written as DNA, the CDR3 is TGTGCCAGCAGGGCACCACACAGGTATGAGACTGAAGCTTTCTTT.

This sequence joins TRBV11-2 and TRBJ1-3; D ambiguous. This CDR3 contains 13 residues. Trimming cost V 5 bases and J 0 bases, with 5 bases left between them. The germline CDR1 and CDR2 sequences are SGHAT and FQNNGV. DNA for the CDR3: TGTGCCAGCAGCGGGCACTCTGGAAACACCATATATTTT. This gives the protein CASSGHSGNTIYF.

The chain is built from TRBV30 and TRBJ1-6; possibly TRBD1 for D (6 bases). The germline V gene encodes CDR1 GTSNPN and CDR2 SVGIG (reference sequence). V shed 0 bases and J shed 5 bases, with 14 bases lying between them. CDR3 length: 16 residues. The CDR3 spells CAWSVLQGRDNSPLHF. CDR3 nucleotide sequence: TGTGCCTGGAGTGTCCTACAGGGAAGAGATAATTCACCCCTCCACTTT. The variable domain in full, completed from reference TRBV30 and TRBJ1-6, reads SQTIHQWPATLVQPVGSPLSLECTVEGTSNPNLYWYRQAAGRGLQLLFYSVGIGQISSEVPQNLSASRPQDRQFILSSKKLLLSDSGFYLCAWSVLQGRDNSPLHFGNGTRLTVT.

This chain connects TRBV28 to TRBJ1-1; TRBD1 might be the D (5 bases). CDR3 length equals 17 residues. The V end lost 4 bases, the J end lost 1 base, and 19 bases lay between the germline ends. CDR1 MDHEN and CDR2 SYDVKM come from the germline V gene. CDR3 bases: TGTGCCAGCAGTTCCATCGGTCCGCCCGGACAGAACACTGAAGCTTTCTTT. This sequence encodes CASSSIGPPGQNTEAFF.

V and J are TRBV30 and TRBJ1-5; 10 nucleotides align to TRBD1. CDR1 and CDR2 (germline): GTSNPN, SVGIG (reference sequence). This CDR3 has 14 residues. Trimming cost V 4 bases and J 5 bases; bases outside gene matches: 5. In DNA form, the CDR3 reads TGTGCCTGGACCGCGACAGGGGGCGATCAGCCCCAGCATTTT. Protein: CAWTATGGDQPQHF.

V and J are TRBV5-6 and TRBJ1-2, with D hard to call. Trimming cost V 2 bases and J 8 bases, with 10 bases left between them. Germline CDR1 SGHDT, CDR2 YYEEEE. This CDR3 is 12 amino acids long. CDR3 sequence: CASSFGLEGYTF. The CDR3, as DNA: TGTGCCAGCAGCTTTGGGTTGGAGGGCTACACCTTC.

This rearrangement joins TRBV18 to TRBJ1-5; D gene unclear. V lost 2 bases and J lost 3, with 11 bases in between. This CDR3 region has 15 residues. The germline CDR1 and CDR2 sequences are KGHSH and LQKENI. The CDR3 loop is CASSPESANNQPQHF. The DNA for the CDR3 is TGTGCCAGCTCACCAGAGAGCGCTAACAATCAGCCCCAGCATTTT.

The V and J genes are TRBV29-1 and TRBJ2-7; TRBD2 agrees at 8 bases. This CDR3 region has 12 residues. V dropped 7 bases and J dropped 0; count of bases not matched to a gene: 2. From germline, CDR1 is SQVTM and CDR2 ANQGSEA. CDR3 protein: CSAAGGSYEQYF. Written as DNA, the CDR3 is TGCAGCGCCGCGGGGGGCTCCTACGAGCAGTACTTC.

V usage is TRBV7-9 and J usage is TRBJ1-5; D call uncertain. Germline V gives CDR1 SEHNR, CDR2 FQNEAQ (reference sequence). This CDR3 has 14 amino acids. Trimming took 5 bases from V and 4 from J, leaving 12 bases between them. As DNA, the CDR3 is TGTGCCAGCAGCCCCGGGAGCTCTAATCAGCCCCAGCATTTT. Translation gives CASSPGSSNQPQHF.

The chain has TRBV7-8 and TRBJ1-2, with 11 bases aligning to TRBD1. The CDR3 has 16 amino acids. V was pared by 5 bases and J by 6 bases, with 11 bases of the junction left unmatched. Per the germline V gene, CDR1 is SGHVS and CDR2 is FQNEAQ. The CDR3 DNA sequence: TGTGCCAGCAGCCCTTGGACAGGGGGCCCTTTAAATGGCTACACCTTC. Translated: CASSPWTGGPLNGYTF.

This chain links TRBV7-2 with TRBJ1-2, with 9 bases fitting TRBD1. J gave up 9 bases and V 5 bases, and 4 bases lay outside the gene matches. Germline V gene lookup returns CDR1 SGHTA and CDR2 FQGNSA. This CDR3 has 12 residues. This CDR3 reads CASSADRGSYTF. The DNA for the CDR3 is TGTGCCAGCAGCGCGGACAGGGGTAGCTACACCTTC. Supplemented by reference TRBV7-2 and TRBJ1-2, the full variable domain reads GAGVSQSPSNKVTEKGKDVELRCDPISGHTALYWYRQSLGQGLEFLIYFQGNSAPDKSGLPSDRFSAERTGGSVSTLTIQRTQQEDSAVYLCASSADRGSYTFGSGTRLTVV.

The chain couples TRBV7-9 to TRBJ2-5, with 8 bases lining up with TRBD1. The CDR3 is 15 residues long. V was clipped by 5 bases and J by 7 bases; unmatched bases: 12. Germline CDR1 reads SEHNR; CDR2 reads FQNEAQ (reference sequence). The CDR3 coding sequence is TGTGCCAGCAGCCCCGGGACAGGTCGGTGGGGGACCCAGTACTTC. Protein sequence: CASSPGTGRWGTQYF.

The chain uses TRBV28 and TRBJ2-1; 11 bases are a match to TRBD2. Germline-derived CDR1 and CDR2 are MDHEN and SYDVKM. V was pared by 6 bases and J by 7 bases, with 11 bases of the junction left unmatched. The CDR3 has 16 amino acids. CDR3 DNA sequence: TGTGCCAGCAGCCCTGATCTAGCGGGAGGTGGAAATGAGCAGTTCTTC. Protein product: CASSPDLAGGGNEQFF.

This clone was counted once. V usage is TRBV18 and J usage is TRBJ2-1, with 9 bases that match TRBD1. CDR3 size: 13 residues. Unmatched junction bases numbered 8, after V lost 3 bases and J lost 14 bases. From germline, CDR1 is KGHSH and CDR2 LQKENI. In DNA form, the CDR3 reads TGTGCCAGCTCACCGGACAGGGGCATCGGGGAGTTCTTC. It encodes CASSPDRGIGEFF.

This chain links TRBV7-2 with TRBJ2-1, with TRBD2 identical over 8 bases. The V and J ends lost 8 bases and 9 bases, in that order; junction bases with no gene match: 18. The CDR3 is 16 amino acids. CDR1 and CDR2 from the germline V gene are SGHTA and FQGNSA. Here the CDR3 DNA reads TGTGCCAGCGCCATGGGAGGCCAGCGGGGGAGGGGTGAGCAGTTCTTC. Translating gives CASAMGGQRGRGEQFF.

This clone has only one observation. The chain recombines TRBV28 with TRBJ1-5, with 9 nucleotides matching TRBD1. Germline V gene sequence: CDR1 MDHEN, CDR2 SYDVKM. The CDR3 runs 13 residues. V shed 6 bases and J 4 bases; nucleotides not matched to a gene: 1. CDR3 protein: CASRTGGNQPQHF. As DNA, the CDR3 is TGTGCCAGCAGGACAGGGGGGAATCAGCCCCAGCATTTT.

For this clone: Other DNA sequences in the same sample also yield this CDR3. V gene TRBV19 combines with J gene TRBJ1-1; D perhaps matches TRBD1 (6 bases). CDR3 size: 14 residues. Germline lookup yields CDR1 LNHDA and CDR2 SQIVND (reference sequence). V lost 5 bases, J lost 1 base, and 11 bases lay in between. CDR3 sequence: CASSPGQKNTEAFF. In DNA form, the CDR3 reads TGTGCCAGTAGTCCGGGACAAAAGAACACTGAAGCTTTCTTT.

The V gene is TRBV5-1, the J gene TRBJ2-2, with 11 nucleotides matching TRBD2. The CDR3 spans 16 residues. V dropped 4 bases and J dropped 2; count of bases not matched to a gene: 4. CDR1 and CDR2 (germline): SGHRS, YFSETQ. CDR3 nucleotide sequence: TGCGCCAGCAGCCAGACTAGCGGGGTAAACACCGGGGAGCTGTTTTTT. This translates into CASSQTSGVNTGELFF.

This chain uses TRBV19 with TRBJ2-1; the D gene is possibly TRBD2 (6 bases). This CDR3 is built from 13 residues. In germline, CDR1 is LNHDA, CDR2 SQIVND (reference sequence). V lost 4 bases and J lost 9, with 13 bases in between. CDR3 sequence (DNA): TGTGCCAGTAGTAGGTCTAGCGAGGGTGAGCAGTTCTTC. This gives the protein CASSRSSEGEQFF.